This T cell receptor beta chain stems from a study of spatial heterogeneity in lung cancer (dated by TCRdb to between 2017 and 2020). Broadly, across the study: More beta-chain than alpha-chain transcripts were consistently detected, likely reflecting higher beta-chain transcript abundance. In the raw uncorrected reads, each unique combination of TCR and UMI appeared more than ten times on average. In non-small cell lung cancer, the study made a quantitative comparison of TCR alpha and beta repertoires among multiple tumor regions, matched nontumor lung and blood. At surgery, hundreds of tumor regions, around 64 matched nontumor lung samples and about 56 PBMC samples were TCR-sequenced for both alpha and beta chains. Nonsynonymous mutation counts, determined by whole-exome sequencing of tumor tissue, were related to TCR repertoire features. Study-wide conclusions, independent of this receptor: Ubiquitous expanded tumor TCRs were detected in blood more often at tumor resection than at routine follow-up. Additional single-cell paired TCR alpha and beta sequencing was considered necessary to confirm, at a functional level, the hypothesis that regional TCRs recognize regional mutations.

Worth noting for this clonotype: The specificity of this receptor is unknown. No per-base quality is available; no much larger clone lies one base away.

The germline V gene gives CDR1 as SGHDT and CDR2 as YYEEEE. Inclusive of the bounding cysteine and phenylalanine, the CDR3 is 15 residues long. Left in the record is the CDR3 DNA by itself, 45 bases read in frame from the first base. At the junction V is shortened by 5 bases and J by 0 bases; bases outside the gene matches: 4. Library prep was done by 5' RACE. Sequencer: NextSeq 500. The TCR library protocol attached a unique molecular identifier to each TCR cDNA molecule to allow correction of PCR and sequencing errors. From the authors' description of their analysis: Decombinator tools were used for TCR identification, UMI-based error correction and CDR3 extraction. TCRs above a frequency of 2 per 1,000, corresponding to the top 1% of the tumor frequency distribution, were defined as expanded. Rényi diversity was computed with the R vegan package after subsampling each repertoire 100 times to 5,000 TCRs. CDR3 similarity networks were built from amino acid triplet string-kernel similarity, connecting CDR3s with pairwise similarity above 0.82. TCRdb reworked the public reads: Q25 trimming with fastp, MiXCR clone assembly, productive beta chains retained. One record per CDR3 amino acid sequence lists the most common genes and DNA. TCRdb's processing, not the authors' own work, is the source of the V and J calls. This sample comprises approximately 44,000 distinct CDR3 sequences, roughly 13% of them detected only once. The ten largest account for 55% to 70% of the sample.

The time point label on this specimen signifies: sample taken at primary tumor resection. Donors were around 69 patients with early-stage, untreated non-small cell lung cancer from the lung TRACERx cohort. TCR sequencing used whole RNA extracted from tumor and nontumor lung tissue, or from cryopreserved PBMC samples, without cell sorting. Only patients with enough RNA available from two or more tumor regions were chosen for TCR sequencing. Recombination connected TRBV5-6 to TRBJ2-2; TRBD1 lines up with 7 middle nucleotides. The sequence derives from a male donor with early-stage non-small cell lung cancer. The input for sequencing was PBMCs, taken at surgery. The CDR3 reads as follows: CASRSTGANTGELFF. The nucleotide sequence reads TGTGCCAGCAGAAGTACAGGGGCGAACACCGGGGAGCTGTTTTTT.